The 10 T cell receptor beta chains given below trace back to one sample, sequenced in a study of post-analysis software for immune sequencing data. Study-wide results and caveats: Controls had lower frequencies than patients of about five TRBV segments, which included TRBV5-6, TRBV5-1 and TRBV20-1.

These receptors' antigens are unknown. Prepared libraries of TCR beta cDNA carried unique molecular identifiers. TCRdb called the PCR reads again in MiXCR, with one record for every CDR3 protein. Of 350,000 to 500,000 distinct CDR3 sequences detected, about 40% appear once; the ten largest clones hold approximately 7.1%. The specimen sequenced was blood. The receptor source for this set is a girl aged 2-15 years with multiple sclerosis.

The gene calls are TRBV27 and TRBJ1-1; D gene unclear. V was shortened by 3 bases and J by 1 base, with 9 bases between the two germline ends. CDR1 and CDR2 (germline): MNHEY, SMNVEV (reference sequence). This CDR3 is built from 14 residues. The CDR3 DNA is TGTGCCAGCAGTTTCCGGCCTTGGAACACTGAAGCTTTCTTT. Translating gives CASSFRPWNTEAFF.

J is TRBJ2-7 and V is TRBV7-2; TRBD2 aligns across 7 bases. The J call may be in error: the DNA end matches TRBJ2-5 better. Germline V gene data show CDR1 as SGHTA and CDR2 as FQGNSA. There are 15 residues in the CDR3. CDR3 in amino acids: CASSLLAGAVETQYF. DNA of the CDR3: TGTGCCAGCAGCTTACTTGCGGGAGCGGTGGAGACCCAGTACTTC.

This clonotype was seen only once. This chain joins TRBV10-3 and TRBJ1-2, with 9 bases lining up with TRBD1. CDR1 and CDR2 from the germline V gene are ENHRY and SYGVKD. The CDR3 extends over 15 amino acids. Trimming took 3 bases from V and 2 from J; bases not matched to a gene: 4. Here the CDR3 reads CAISDSGTGNYGYTF. The CDR3 bases are TGTGCCATCAGTGATTCCGGGACAGGGAACTATGGCTACACCTTC.

This clonotype has just a few counts. The chain links TRBV6-1 to TRBJ2-1; 9 positions match TRBD2. The junction had 10 bases not matched to a gene; V was cut back by 6 bases and J by 1 base. The length of the CDR3 is 17 residues. Germline values: CDR1 MNHNS, CDR2 SASEGT. The CDR3 DNA sequence: TGTGCCAGCAGCGGACTAGCGTTACGGGCTTCCTACAATGAGCAGTTCTTC. It is translated as CASSGLALRASYNEQFF.

This clonotype has just a few counts. V usage is TRBV20-1 and J usage is TRBJ2-7; 7 nucleotides agree with TRBD2. CDR3 length equals 12 residues. V lost 1 base, J lost 6 bases, and 3 bases stayed unmatched. Germline V gene data show CDR1 as DFQATT and CDR2 as SNEGSKA (reference sequence). In DNA, the CDR3 is TGCAGTGCTAGAGTGGGGGAGGGCGAGCAGTACTTC. Its protein is CSARVGEGEQYF.

This chain links TRBV29-1 with TRBJ2-7, with D possibly being TRBD1 (5 bases). The CDR3 runs to 12 residues. Trimming removed 3 bases at V and 1 base at J, with 7 bases between. Germline CDR1 and CDR2: SQVTM and ANQGSEA. This chain's CDR3 is CSVEKGSYEQYF. CDR3 nucleotide sequence: TGCAGCGTTGAGAAGGGGTCCTACGAGCAGTACTTC.

This clonotype turned up a few times. This chain joins TRBV12-3 or TRBV12-4 and TRBJ1-1, with TRBD1 matching over 8 bases. The ends lost 2 bases at V and 1 base at J; junction bases unmatched: 6. The CDR3 loop spans 16 amino acids. The CDR3 nucleotides read TGTGCCAGCAGTTTATGGCAGGGGGCCTCGAACACTGAAGCTTTCTTT. Translated: CASSLWQGASNTEAFF.

The chain links TRBV5-1 to TRBJ1-2; 8 bases are a match to TRBD1. Germline CDR1 reads SGHRS; CDR2 reads YFSETQ. V gave up 4 bases and J gave up 3 bases; unmatched junction bases: 5. The CDR3 extends over 14 amino acids. This chain's CDR3 is CASSQKTGDYGYTF. CDR3 nucleotides: TGCGCCAGCAGCCAGAAGACAGGGGACTATGGCTACACCTTC.

This clonotype was recorded a few times. This chain links TRBV29-1 with TRBJ2-5, with D maybe TRBD1 (5 bases). V lost 4 bases and J 4 bases, leaving 10 bases between the germline ends. Germline V lookup: CDR1 SQVTM, CDR2 ANQGSEA. The CDR3 spans 12 residues. CDR3 region: CSVGAGPETQYF. DNA of the CDR3: TGCAGCGTTGGTGCAGGGCCAGAGACCCAGTACTTC.

This chain connects TRBV20-1 to TRBJ2-1, with TRBD2 identical over 7 bases. J lost 2 bases, V lost 4 bases, and 5 bases had no gene match. Germline V CDR1 and CDR2: DFQATT, SNEGSKA (reference sequence). CDR3 length equals 14 residues. CDR3 loop: CSAIAGSPYNEQFF. The CDR3 DNA sequence: TGCAGTGCTATAGCGGGTAGCCCCTACAATGAGCAGTTCTTC.